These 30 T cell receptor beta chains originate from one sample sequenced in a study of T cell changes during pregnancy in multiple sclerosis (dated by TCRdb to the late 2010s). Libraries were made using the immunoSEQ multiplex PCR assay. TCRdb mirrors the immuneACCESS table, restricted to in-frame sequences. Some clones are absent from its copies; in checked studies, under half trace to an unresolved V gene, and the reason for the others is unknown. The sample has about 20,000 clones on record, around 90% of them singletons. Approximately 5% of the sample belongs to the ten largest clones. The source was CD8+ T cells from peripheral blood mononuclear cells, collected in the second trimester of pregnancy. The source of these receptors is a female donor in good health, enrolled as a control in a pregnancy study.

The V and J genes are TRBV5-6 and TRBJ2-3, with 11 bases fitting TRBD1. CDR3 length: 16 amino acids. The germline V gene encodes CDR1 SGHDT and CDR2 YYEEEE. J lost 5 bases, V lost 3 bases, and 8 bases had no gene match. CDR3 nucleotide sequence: TGTGCCAGCAGCTGGGGGACAGGGGGGGAGGGAGATACGCAGTATTTT. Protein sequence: CASSWGTGGEGDTQYF.

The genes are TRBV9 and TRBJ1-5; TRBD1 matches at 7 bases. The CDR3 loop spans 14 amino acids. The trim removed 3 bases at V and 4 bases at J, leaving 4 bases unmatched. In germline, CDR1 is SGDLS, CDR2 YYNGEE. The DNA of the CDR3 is TGTGCCAGCAGCGGGACAGGAAATAATCAGCCCCAGCATTTT. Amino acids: CASSGTGNNQPQHF.

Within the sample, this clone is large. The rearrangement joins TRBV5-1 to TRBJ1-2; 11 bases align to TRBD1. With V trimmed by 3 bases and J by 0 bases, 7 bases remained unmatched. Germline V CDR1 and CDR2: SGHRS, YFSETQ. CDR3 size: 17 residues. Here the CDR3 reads CASSSPGTGGANYGYTF. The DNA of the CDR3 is TGCGCCAGCAGCTCTCCCGGGACAGGGGGAGCTAACTATGGCTACACCTTC.

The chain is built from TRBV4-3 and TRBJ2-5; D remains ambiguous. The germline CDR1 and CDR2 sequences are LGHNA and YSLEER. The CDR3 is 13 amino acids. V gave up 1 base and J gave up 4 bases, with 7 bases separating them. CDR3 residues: CASSQGALETQYF. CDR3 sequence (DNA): TGCGCCAGCAGCCAAGGGGCTTTAGAGACCCAGTACTTC.

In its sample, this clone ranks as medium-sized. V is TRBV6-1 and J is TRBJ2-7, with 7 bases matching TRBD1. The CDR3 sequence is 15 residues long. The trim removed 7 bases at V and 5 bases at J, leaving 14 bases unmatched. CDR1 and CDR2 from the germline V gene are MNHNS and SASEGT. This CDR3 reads CASTPEGAQADEQYF. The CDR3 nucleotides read TGTGCCAGCACCCCAGAGGGGGCGCAAGCCGACGAGCAGTACTTC.

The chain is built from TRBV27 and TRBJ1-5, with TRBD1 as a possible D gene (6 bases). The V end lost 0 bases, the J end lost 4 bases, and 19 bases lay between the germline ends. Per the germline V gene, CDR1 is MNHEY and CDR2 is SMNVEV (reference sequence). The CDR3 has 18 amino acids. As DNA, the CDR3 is TGTGCCAGCAGTTTATCCTTCGCGACAGGACCAGGAAATCAGCCCCAGCATTTT. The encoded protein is CASSLSFATGPGNQPQHF.

CDR3 sequence: CASSYGQSPYNSPLHF. The CDR3 DNA is TGTGCCAGCAGTTACGGACAGTCGCCCTATAATTCACCCCTCCACTTT. The chain recombines TRBV11-2 with TRBJ1-6; TRBD1 might be the D (6 bases). Germline V CDR1 and CDR2: SGHAT, FQNNGV. This CDR3 spans 16 amino acids. Trimming took 6 bases from V and 2 from J, leaving 14 bases between them.

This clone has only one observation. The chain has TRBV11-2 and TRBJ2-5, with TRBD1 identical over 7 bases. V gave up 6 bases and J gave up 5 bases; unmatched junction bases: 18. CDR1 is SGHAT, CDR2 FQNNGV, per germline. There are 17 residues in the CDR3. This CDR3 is CASRPTPLGQAVETQYF. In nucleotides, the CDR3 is TGTGCCAGCAGACCTACCCCGCTCGGACAGGCGGTTGAGACCCAGTACTTC.

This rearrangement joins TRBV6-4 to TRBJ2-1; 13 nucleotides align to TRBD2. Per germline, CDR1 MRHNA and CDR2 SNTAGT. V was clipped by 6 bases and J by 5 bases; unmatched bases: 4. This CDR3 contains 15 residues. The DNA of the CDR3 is TGTGCCAGCAGCTTAGGGACTAGCGGGGACAATGAGCAGTTCTTC. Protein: CASSLGTSGDNEQFF.

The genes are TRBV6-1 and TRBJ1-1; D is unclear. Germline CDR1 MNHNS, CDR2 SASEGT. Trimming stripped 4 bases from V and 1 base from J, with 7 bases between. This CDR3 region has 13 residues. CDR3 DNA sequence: TGTGCCAGCAGTGTACGGGAGAACACTGAAGCTTTCTTT. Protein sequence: CASSVRENTEAFF.

In DNA, the CDR3 is TGTGCCAGCAGCTTAGTGGGGGGCTATGGCTACACCTTC. Amino acids: CASSLVGGYGYTF. The chain recombines TRBV7-9 with TRBJ1-2, with D tentatively TRBD1 (5 bases). The V end lost 1 base, the J end lost 4 bases, and 7 bases lay between the germline ends. The CDR3 sequence is 13 residues long. Germline V CDR1 and CDR2: SEHNR, FQNEAQ (reference sequence).

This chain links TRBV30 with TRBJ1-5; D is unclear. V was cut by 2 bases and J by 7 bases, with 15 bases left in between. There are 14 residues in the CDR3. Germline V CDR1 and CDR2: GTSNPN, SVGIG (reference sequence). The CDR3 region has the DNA TGTGCCTGGAGTCCTTCTAGCGAAAGACAGCCCCAGCATTTT. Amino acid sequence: CAWSPSSERQPQHF.

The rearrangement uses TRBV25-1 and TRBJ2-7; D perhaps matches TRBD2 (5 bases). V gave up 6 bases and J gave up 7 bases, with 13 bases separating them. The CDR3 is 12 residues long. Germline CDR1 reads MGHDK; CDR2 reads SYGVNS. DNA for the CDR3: TGTGCCAGCAGCGTCGGGAAGCAGGAGCAGTACTTC. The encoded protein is CASSVGKQEQYF.

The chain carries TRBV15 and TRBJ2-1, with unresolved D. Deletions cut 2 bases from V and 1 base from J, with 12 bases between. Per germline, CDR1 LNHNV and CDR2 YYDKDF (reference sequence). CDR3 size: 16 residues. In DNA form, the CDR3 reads TGTGCCACCAGCAGAACTTCACTAAAATCCTACAATGAGCAGTTCTTC. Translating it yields CATSRTSLKSYNEQFF.

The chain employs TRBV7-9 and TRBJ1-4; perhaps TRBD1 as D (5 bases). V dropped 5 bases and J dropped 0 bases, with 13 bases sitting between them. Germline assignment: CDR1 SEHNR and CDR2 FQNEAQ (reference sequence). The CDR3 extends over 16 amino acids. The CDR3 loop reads CASSRSGAATNEKLFF. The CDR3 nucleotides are TGTGCCAGCAGCCGTAGTGGGGCTGCAACTAATGAAAAACTGTTTTTT.

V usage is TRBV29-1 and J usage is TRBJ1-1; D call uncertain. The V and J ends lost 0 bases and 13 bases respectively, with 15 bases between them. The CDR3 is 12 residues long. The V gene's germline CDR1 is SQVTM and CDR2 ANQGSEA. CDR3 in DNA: TGCAGCGTTGAAGAAGTGGCCGGAGTGGGTTTCTTT. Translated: CSVEEVAGVGFF.

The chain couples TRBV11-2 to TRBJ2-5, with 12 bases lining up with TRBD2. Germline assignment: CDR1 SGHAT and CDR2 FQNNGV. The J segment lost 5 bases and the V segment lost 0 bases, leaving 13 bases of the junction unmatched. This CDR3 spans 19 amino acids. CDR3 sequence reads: CASSLDELGRLAGAETQYF. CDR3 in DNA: TGTGCCAGCAGCTTAGATGAACTTGGTCGACTAGCGGGGGCCGAGACCCAGTACTTC.

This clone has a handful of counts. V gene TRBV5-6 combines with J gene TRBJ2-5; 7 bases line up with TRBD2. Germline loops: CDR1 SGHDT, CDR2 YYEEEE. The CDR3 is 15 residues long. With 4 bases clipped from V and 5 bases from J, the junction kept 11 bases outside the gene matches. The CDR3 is CASSPAVSGGETQYF. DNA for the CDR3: TGTGCCAGCAGCCCCGCAGTTTCGGGAGGTGAGACCCAGTACTTC.

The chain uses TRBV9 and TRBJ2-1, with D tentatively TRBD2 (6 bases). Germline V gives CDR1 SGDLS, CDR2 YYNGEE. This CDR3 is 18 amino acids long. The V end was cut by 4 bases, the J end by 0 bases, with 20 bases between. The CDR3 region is CASSHRAGPESSYNEQFF. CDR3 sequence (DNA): TGTGCCAGCAGCCACCGGGCGGGGCCGGAGAGCTCCTACAATGAGCAGTTCTTC.

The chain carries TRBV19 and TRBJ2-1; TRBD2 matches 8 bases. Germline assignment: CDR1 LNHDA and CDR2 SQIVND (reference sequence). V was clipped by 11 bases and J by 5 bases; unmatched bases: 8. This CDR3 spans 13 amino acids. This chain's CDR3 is CACASGGNNEQFF. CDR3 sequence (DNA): TGTGCCTGCGCGAGCGGGGGAAACAATGAGCAGTTCTTC.

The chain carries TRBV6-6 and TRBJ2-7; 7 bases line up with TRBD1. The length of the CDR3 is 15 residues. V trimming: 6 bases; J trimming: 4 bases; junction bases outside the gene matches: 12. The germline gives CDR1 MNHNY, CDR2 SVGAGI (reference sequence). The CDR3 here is CASSPFRARGYEQYF. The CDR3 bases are TGTGCCAGCAGCCCCTTCAGGGCCAGGGGGTACGAGCAGTACTTC.

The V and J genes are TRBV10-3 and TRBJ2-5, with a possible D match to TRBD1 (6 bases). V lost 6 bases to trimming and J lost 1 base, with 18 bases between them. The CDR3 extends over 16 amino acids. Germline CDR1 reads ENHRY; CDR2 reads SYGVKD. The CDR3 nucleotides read TGTGCCATCAGGACAGGACAGACCTTCCCCCAAGAGACCCAGTACTTC. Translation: CAIRTGQTFPQETQYF.

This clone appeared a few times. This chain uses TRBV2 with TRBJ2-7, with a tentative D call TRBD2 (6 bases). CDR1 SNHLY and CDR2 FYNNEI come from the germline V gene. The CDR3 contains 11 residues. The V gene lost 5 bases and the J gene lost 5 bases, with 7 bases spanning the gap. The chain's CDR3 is CASSQRDEQYF. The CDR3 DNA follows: TGTGCCAGCAGTCAGCGGGACGAGCAGTACTTC.

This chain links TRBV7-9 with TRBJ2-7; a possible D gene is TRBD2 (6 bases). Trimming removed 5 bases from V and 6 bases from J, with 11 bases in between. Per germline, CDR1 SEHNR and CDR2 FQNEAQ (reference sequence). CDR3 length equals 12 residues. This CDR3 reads CASSLGGGEQYF. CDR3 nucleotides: TGTGCCAGCAGCCTGGGGGGAGGCGAGCAGTACTTC.

CDR3 nucleotide sequence: TGTGCCAGCAGCTTTCGTGGGACAGAGGGCGGCTATGGCTACACCTTC. Its protein is CASSFRGTEGGYGYTF. This chain uses TRBV5-5 with TRBJ1-2; 7 nucleotides match TRBD1. Trimming cost V 2 bases and J 4 bases; bases outside gene matches: 11. This CDR3 has 16 residues. Germline CDR1 reads SGHKS; CDR2 reads YYEKEE (reference sequence).

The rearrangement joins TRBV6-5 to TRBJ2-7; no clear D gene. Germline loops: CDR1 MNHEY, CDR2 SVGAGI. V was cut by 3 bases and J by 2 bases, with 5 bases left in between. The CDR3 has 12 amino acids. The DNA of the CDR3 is TGTGCCAGCAGTTATGACACCTACGAGCAGTACTTC. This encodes CASSYDTYEQYF.

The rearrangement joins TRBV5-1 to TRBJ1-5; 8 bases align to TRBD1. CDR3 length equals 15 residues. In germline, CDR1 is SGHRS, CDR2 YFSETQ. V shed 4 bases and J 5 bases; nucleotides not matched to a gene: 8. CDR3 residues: CASSPTDRAHQPQHF. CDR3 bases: TGCGCCAGCAGCCCGACGGACAGGGCTCATCAGCCCCAGCATTTT.

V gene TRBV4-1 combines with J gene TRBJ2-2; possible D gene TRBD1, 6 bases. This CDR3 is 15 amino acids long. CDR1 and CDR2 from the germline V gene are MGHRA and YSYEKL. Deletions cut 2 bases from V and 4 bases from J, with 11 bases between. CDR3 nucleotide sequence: TGCGCCAGCAGCCAATATCAGGGGACCACCGGGGAGCTGTTTTTT. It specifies CASSQYQGTTGELFF.

The CDR3 sequence: CASSLPSGRATNEKLFF. CDR3 DNA sequence: TGTGCCAGCAGCCTACCTTCGGGTAGAGCAACTAATGAAAAACTGTTTTTT. This sequence joins TRBV7-9 and TRBJ1-4; no clear D. Deletions cut 5 bases from V and 0 bases from J, with 16 bases between. CDR1 SEHNR and CDR2 FQNEAQ come from the germline V gene (reference sequence). This CDR3 region has 17 residues.

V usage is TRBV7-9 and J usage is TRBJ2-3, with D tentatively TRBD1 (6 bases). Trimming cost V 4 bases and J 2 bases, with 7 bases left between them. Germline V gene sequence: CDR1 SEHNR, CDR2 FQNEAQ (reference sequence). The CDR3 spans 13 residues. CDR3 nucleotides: TGTGCCAGCAGCTGGACAGCCACAGATACGCAGTATTTT. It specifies CASSWTATDTQYF.